Presented here are 22 T cell receptor beta chains from one specimen sequenced in a study of TIL therapy for anti-PD-1-resistant metastatic lung cancer. Sequencing used immunoSEQ v3. Some clones are missing from TCRdb's copy, which holds only in-frame ones; the method was immunoSEQ multiplex PCR. This sample has tens of thousands of clones, with roughly 70% found just once. Time point described: pre-treatment sample, taken before nivolumab and TIL therapy. The sample in question was blood, obtained at baseline. Receptors were obtained from a person aged 25 to 85 with non-small cell lung cancer.

CDR3 region: CASSLQGGLHGYTF. CDR3 nucleotides: TGTGCCAGCAGCCTCCAGGGTGGCTTGCATGGCTACACCTTC. The rearrangement joins TRBV7-2 to TRBJ1-2, with D possibly matching TRBD1 (5 bases). V lost 5 bases to trimming and J lost 6 bases, with 16 bases between them. Germline lookup yields CDR1 SGHTA and CDR2 FQGNSA. The CDR3 runs to 14 residues.

J is TRBJ1-3 and V is TRBV18, with D hard to call. Trimming took 2 bases from V and 2 from J, leaving 7 bases between them. The CDR3 has 14 amino acids. Germline V lookup: CDR1 KGHSH, CDR2 LQKENI. In DNA, the CDR3 is TGTGCCAGCTCACCAGGCACGGCTGGAAACACCATATATTTT. Residues: CASSPGTAGNTIYF.

The V and J genes are TRBV30 and TRBJ1-1; D might be TRBD1 (5 bases). V was clipped by 5 bases and J by 3 bases, with 13 bases between them. CDR1 and CDR2 (germline): GTSNPN, SVGIG (reference sequence). CDR3 size: 13 residues. The CDR3 nucleotides are TGTGCCTGGCGAAAGGGGTGGGACACTGAAGCTTTCTTT. It yields the protein CAWRKGWDTEAFF.

This rearrangement joins TRBV27 to TRBJ1-5; D gene unclear. Germline CDR1 MNHEY, CDR2 SMNVEV (reference sequence). Trimming removed 3 bases at V and 8 bases at J, with 17 bases between. CDR3 size: 15 residues. The DNA of the CDR3 is TGTGCCAGCAGTTTGGAGTGGAGGAGATCGGAGCCCCAGCATTTT. This codes for CASSLEWRRSEPQHF.

The chain couples TRBV19 to TRBJ2-7; a possible D gene is TRBD2 (6 bases). The CDR3 consists of 14 residues. Trimming took 10 bases from V and 7 from J, leaving 23 bases between them. CDR1 LNHDA and CDR2 SQIVND come from the germline V gene (reference sequence). The CDR3 is CATSNLRGRREQYF. The CDR3 DNA reads TGTGCCACCTCTAACTTGCGGGGCCGGAGGGAGCAGTACTTC.

The rearrangement links TRBV7-2 to TRBJ2-1; 14 bases agree with TRBD2. The J segment lost 0 bases and the V segment lost 8 bases, leaving 9 bases of the junction unmatched. Germline values: CDR1 SGHTA, CDR2 FQGNSA. The CDR3 loop spans 18 amino acids. The CDR3: CASGGGTSGRSSYNEQFF. CDR3 sequence (DNA): TGTGCCAGCGGAGGCGGGACTAGCGGGAGAAGCTCCTACAATGAGCAGTTCTTC.

This clone was seen only once. V and J are TRBV19 and TRBJ1-5; a weak D match, TRBD1 (6 bases). Germline V gene data show CDR1 as LNHDA and CDR2 as SQIVND (reference sequence). V dropped 6 bases and J dropped 2 bases, with 14 bases sitting between them. CDR3 length: 15 residues. The CDR3 DNA reads as TGTGCCAGTAGGGGGGGGCTCTCCGGCAATCAGCCCCAGCATTTT. It encodes CASRGGLSGNQPQHF.

This chain uses TRBV9 with TRBJ2-7; D possibly matches TRBD1 or TRBD2 (5 bases each). The CDR3 runs 16 residues. V was trimmed by 5 bases and J by 3 bases, leaving 21 bases between them. The germline V gene encodes CDR1 SGDLS and CDR2 YYNGEE. DNA for the CDR3: TGTGCCAGCAGTTTATTTAGTGGGGACGGTATCTACGAGCAGTACTTC. Translated, it gives CASSLFSGDGIYEQYF.

The rearrangement joins TRBV5-1 to TRBJ1-2; D not certain. Trimming removed 5 bases from V and 5 bases from J, with 13 bases in between. Germline CDR1 reads SGHRS; CDR2 reads YFSETQ. The CDR3 runs to 13 residues. CDR3 sequence (DNA): TGCGCCAGCAGTCCCGAAACCCCATATGGCTACACCTTC. Its protein is CASSPETPYGYTF.

This clone was counted between two and nine times. The genes are TRBV5-1 and TRBJ1-2, with D perhaps matching TRBD1 (6 bases). V was pared by 1 base and J by 6 bases, with 10 bases between. The CDR3 covers 13 residues. Germline assignment: CDR1 SGHRS and CDR2 YFSETQ. Here the CDR3 DNA reads TGCGCCAGCAGCTTGTTCCAGGGGAATGGCTACACCTTC. Translated, it gives CASSLFQGNGYTF.

The rearrangement links TRBV4-3 to TRBJ2-2; D perhaps matches TRBD2 (6 bases). The germline V gene encodes CDR1 LGHNA and CDR2 YSLEER. The CDR3 spans 16 residues. Deletions cut 3 bases from V and 4 bases from J, with 15 bases between. DNA of the CDR3: TGCGCCAGCAGCCAGCGCCTAGCGCGGGGCACCGGGGAGCTGTTTTTT. Translation gives CASSQRLARGTGELFF.

This clone has just one count. The genes are TRBV19 and TRBJ2-5, with D possibly being TRBD2 (6 bases). CDR1 and CDR2 (germline): LNHDA, SQIVND (reference sequence). Trimming left V 9 bases short and J 1 base short, with 9 bases between. This CDR3 has 12 residues. This chain's CDR3 is CASGTRQETQYF. CDR3 in DNA: TGTGCCAGCGGGACTCGCCAAGAGACCCAGTACTTC. Combining the CDR3 with reference TRBV19 and TRBJ2-5 gives the whole variable domain DGGITQSPKYLFRKEGQNVTLSCEQNLNHDAMYWYRQDPGQGLRLIYYSQIVNDFQKGDIAEGYSVSREKKESFPLTVTSAQKNPTAFYLCASGTRQETQYFGPGTRLLVL.

The rearrangement uses TRBV5-6 and TRBJ2-5; a weak D match, TRBD1 (5 bases). Germline V gene lookup returns CDR1 SGHDT and CDR2 YYEEEE. This CDR3 region has 15 residues. V lost 0 bases and J 3 bases, leaving 12 bases between the germline ends. The chain's CDR3 is CASSLARTQKETQYF. As DNA, the CDR3 is TGTGCCAGCAGCTTGGCACGGACACAAAAAGAGACCCAGTACTTC.

The CDR3 here is CSVGDNSGNTIYF. CDR3 sequence (DNA): TGCAGCGTTGGGGACAACTCTGGAAACACCATATATTTT. The J gene is TRBJ1-3, the V gene TRBV29-1; weak D call: TRBD1 (6 bases). Germline V CDR1 and CDR2: SQVTM, ANQGSEA. Between the trimmed V and J ends, which lost 4 bases and 0 bases, there was a span of 7 bases. The CDR3 spans 13 residues.

The chain employs TRBV5-4 and TRBJ2-7; D might be TRBD1 or TRBD2, each matching 5 bases. The CDR3 has 17 amino acids. V shed 4 bases and J shed 4 bases, with 24 bases lying between them. Germline V gene lookup returns CDR1 SGHNT and CDR2 YYREEE (reference sequence). The CDR3, as DNA: TGTGCCAGCAGCCCAACCCTGGGGTTTCGGGGCCAATACGAGCAGTACTTC. Translating gives CASSPTLGFRGQYEQYF.

This clone was observed a single time. The rearrangement uses TRBV4-3 and TRBJ2-3; D ambiguous. Per germline, CDR1 LGHNA and CDR2 YSLEER. Deletions cut 4 bases from V and 7 bases from J, with 9 bases between. This CDR3 is built from 12 residues. CDR3 sequence: CASSPNRYTQYF. The CDR3, as DNA: TGCGCCAGCAGCCCCAATCGTTATACGCAGTATTTT.

The V gene is TRBV13, the J gene TRBJ2-2; a weak D match, TRBD2 (5 bases). Per germline, CDR1 PRHDT and CDR2 FYEKMQ (reference sequence). This CDR3 spans 16 amino acids. Between the trimmed V and J ends, which lost 4 bases and 2 bases, there was a span of 14 bases. CDR3 sequence reads: CASSSRTGINTGELFF. The CDR3, as DNA: TGTGCCAGCAGCTCTAGGACGGGAATAAACACCGGGGAGCTGTTTTTT.

This clone was seen more than once but under ten times. The chain uses TRBV9 and TRBJ2-2; D tentatively fits TRBD1 or TRBD2 (5 bases each). V shed 4 bases and J shed 10 bases, with 11 bases lying between them. There are 12 residues in the CDR3. The germline V gene encodes CDR1 SGDLS and CDR2 YYNGEE. CDR3 protein: CASSLRDEELFF. The CDR3, as DNA: TGTGCCAGCAGCCTCCGGGACGAGGAGCTGTTTTTT.

This chain joins TRBV6-1 and TRBJ1-5; D is ambiguous. The germline V and J ends were trimmed by 6 bases and 0 bases, with 3 bases remaining between them. This CDR3 has 12 residues. Germline CDR1 is MNHNS and CDR2 is SASEGT. CDR3 in DNA: TGTGCCAGCAGGAATAGCAATCAGCCCCAGCATTTT. Encoded protein: CASRNSNQPQHF.

The gene calls are TRBV5-5 and TRBJ2-7; TRBD1 might be the D (6 bases). Germline-derived CDR1 and CDR2 are SGHKS and YYEKEE (reference sequence). This CDR3 spans 14 amino acids. The V end lost 3 bases, the J end lost 1 base, and 11 bases lay between the germline ends. The CDR3 loop is CASSYTGLSYEQYF. CDR3 in DNA: TGTGCCAGCAGCTATACAGGGCTATCCTACGAGCAGTACTTC.

This chain uses TRBV19 with TRBJ1-1; a weak D match, TRBD1 (5 bases). Germline V gene data show CDR1 as LNHDA and CDR2 as SQIVND (reference sequence). CDR3 size: 13 residues. The germline V and J ends were trimmed by 5 bases and 0 bases, with 7 bases remaining between them. CDR3 sequence (DNA): TGTGCCAGTAGTGACAGACTGAACACTGAAGCTTTCTTT. As protein: CASSDRLNTEAFF.

This clone was picked up a small number of times. The rearrangement joins TRBV4-3 to TRBJ2-7; 8 bases align to TRBD1. The germline V gene has CDR1 LGHNA and CDR2 YSLEER. The CDR3 has 15 amino acids. V dropped 0 bases and J dropped 3; count of bases not matched to a gene: 4. Here the CDR3 DNA reads TGCGCCAGCAGCCAAGAAGGACAGGGACGCTACGAGCAGTACTTC. Encoded protein: CASSQEGQGRYEQYF.